The 8 T cell receptor beta chains below come from one sample, sequenced in a study of beta chain features in type 1 diabetes. All of the isolated RNA was reverse transcribed, so expressed TCRB transcripts were sequenced. Assay: immunoSEQ multiplex PCR; the TCRdb copy retains only in-frame clones and omits some. The sample includes 400,000 to 550,000 clones, roughly 11% seen only once; the top ten take 0.035% to 0.05%. Source material: naive CD4+ T cells from blood. These TCRs come from a young woman in good health.

This chain uses TRBV29-1 with TRBJ2-7; 10 bases match TRBD2. Germline V gives CDR1 SQVTM, CDR2 ANQGSEA. This CDR3 spans 15 amino acids. Unmatched junction bases numbered 11, after V lost 3 bases and J lost 6 bases. The CDR3 DNA reads as TGCAGCGTTGATAATAAGCGGGAGGGACGGGCCGAGCAGTACTTC. This gives the protein CSVDNKREGRAEQYF.

This clone was seen only a few times. The rearrangement links TRBV4-1 to TRBJ2-7, with 7 nucleotides matching TRBD1. From germline, CDR1 is MGHRA and CDR2 YSYEKL. J lost 0 bases, V lost 3 bases, and 5 bases had no gene match. The CDR3 spans 15 residues. The DNA for the CDR3 is TGCGCCAGCAGCCATTTCCCAGGGGGCTCCTACGAGCAGTACTTC. Translation gives CASSHFPGGSYEQYF.

J is TRBJ2-4 and V is TRBV29-1; D is uncertain. The germline V gene has CDR1 SQVTM and CDR2 ANQGSEA. V was pared by 5 bases and J by 0 bases, with 14 bases between. The CDR3 runs 15 residues. CDR3 in DNA: TGCAGCGTTACCAAACCGGGCAGAGCCAAAAACATTCAGTACTTC. Translated: CSVTKPGRAKNIQYF.

This clone was picked up a small number of times. This chain uses TRBV7-2 with TRBJ2-3, with D possibly matching TRBD1 (6 bases). The ends were cut back, 2 bases at V and 4 bases at J, with 19 bases in the middle. Per germline, CDR1 SGHTA and CDR2 FQGNSA. The CDR3 is 17 residues long. As DNA, the CDR3 is TGTGCCAGCAGCTTACGGCCGGTTTTGAAGGGGGCAGATACGCAGTATTTT. Its protein is CASSLRPVLKGADTQYF.

In its sample, this clone was seen a few times. The chain recombines TRBV9 with TRBJ1-5, with 7 bases that match TRBD1. The germline V gene has CDR1 SGDLS and CDR2 YYNGEE. J lost 3 bases, V lost 0 bases, and 3 bases had no gene match. The CDR3 sequence is 15 residues long. CDR3 region: CASSVGTGPNQPQHF. The CDR3 nucleotides read TGTGCCAGCAGCGTAGGGACAGGCCCCAATCAGCCCCAGCATTTT.

The chain combines TRBV5-1 with TRBJ2-5; TRBD1 is a possible D gene (5 bases). Trimming removed 3 bases at V and 3 bases at J, with 15 bases between. Per germline, CDR1 SGHRS and CDR2 YFSETQ. The CDR3 runs 15 residues. CDR3 sequence: CASSSQGMPEETQYF. The CDR3 nucleotides are TGCGCCAGCAGCTCCCAGGGAATGCCCGAAGAGACCCAGTACTTC.

The CDR3 loop reads CASSQAHQETQYF. In nucleotides, the CDR3 is TGCGCCAGCAGCCAAGCGCATCAAGAGACCCAGTACTTC. The chain recombines TRBV4-1 with TRBJ2-5, with D unclear. V lost 1 base to trimming and J lost 2 bases, with 5 bases between them. The germline CDR1 and CDR2 sequences are MGHRA and YSYEKL. The CDR3 length is 13 residues.

V usage is TRBV27 and J usage is TRBJ2-5, with TRBD2 identical over 7 bases. J lost 7 bases, V lost 2 bases, and 4 bases had no gene match. The length of the CDR3 is 13 residues. Germline V CDR1 and CDR2: MNHEY, SMNVEV (reference sequence). The CDR3 nucleotides read TGTGCCAGCAGTTTAGGACTAGGCGTGACCCAGTACTTC. Encoded protein: CASSLGLGVTQYF.